This TCR beta chain was recovered during a study of cytomegalovirus exposure and HLA in healthy donors. V was shortened by 8 bases and J by 8 bases, with 9 bases between the two germline ends. Germline lookup yields CDR1 ENHRY and CDR2 SYGVKD. The CDR3 runs 10 residues. Some clones are missing from TCRdb's copy, which holds only in-frame ones; the method was immunoSEQ multiplex PCR. Of about 360,000 clones listed, roughly 88% are singletons. The sample holds one count of this clone. The chain has TRBV10-3 and TRBJ1-2, with D unresolved. This TCR was recovered from a woman aged 18 to 35 in good health and CMV-seronegative. The sequenced sample was PBMCs. In DNA form, the CDR3 reads TGTGCCATCGGGAGTAACGGCTACACCTTC. It yields the protein CAIGSNGYTF.